This is a list of T cell receptor beta chains from one sample in a study of blood T cell repertoires in COVID-19. Data came from immunoSEQ multiplex PCR; TCRdb stores just in-frame clones and leaves some out. Here the sample spans some 330,000 clones, about 92% being singletons. Sequencing input: PBMCs or T cells enriched from blood (not recorded which). The source is a woman aged 25 to 39 who had recovered from COVID-19. CDR3s include the opening cysteine and the closing phenylalanine or tryptophan. A D gene is named only where the DNA matches it firmly. Clone size appears in some rows only: once, few, many, or a class for an expanded clone.

V	size	D	J	DNA	CDR3
TRBV3-1/TRBV3-2	-	-	TRBJ2-1	TGTGCCAGCAGCGCAACAGTTTACTCCTACAATGAGCAGTTCTTC	CASSATVYSYNEQFF
TRBV7-9	-	TRBD1	TRBJ2-7	TGTGCCAGCAGCTTATCCGGACAGGGCTACGAGCAGTACTTC	CASSLSGQGYEQYF
TRBV2	-	TRBD2	TRBJ2-7	TGTGCCAGCAGCCGGGACTATTCATACGAGCAGTACTTC	CASSRDYSYEQYF
TRBV5-6	-	TRBD2	TRBJ2-3	TGTGCCAGCAGCCCGGGAGGGGGGATGGATACGCAGTATTTT	CASSPGGGMDTQYF
TRBV5-6	-	-	TRBJ2-7	TGTGCCAGCAGCCAGACAGCCTACGAGCAGTACTTC	CASSQTAYEQYF
TRBV24-1	-	-	TRBJ1-4	TGTGCCTCGGCTCCGGGAGAGCGCCGGCTGGCTAATGAAAAACTGTTTTTT	CASAPGERRLANEKLFF
TRBV5-8	-	TRBD2	TRBJ2-7	TGTGCCAGCAGGTCGGCTAGCGGGAGTCGCGAGCAGTACTTC	CASRSASGSREQYF
TRBV24-1	-	TRBD2	TRBJ2-1	TGTGCCACCAGTCACCCGGGAGGGGGGTCCTACAATGAGCAGTTCTTC	CATSHPGGGSYNEQFF
TRBV5-1	-	-	TRBJ1-6	TGCGCCAGCAGCTTAAGGACAGATCGATCACCCCTCCACTTT	CASSLRTDRSPLHF
TRBV3-1/TRBV3-2	once	-	TRBJ2-5	TGTGCCAGCAGCCAAGGACTGGCCCAACTTCAAGAGACCCAGTACTTC	CASSQGLAQLQETQYF
TRBV29-1	-	TRBD1	TRBJ1-4	TGCAGCGCAGGGGACAGTCTAAATAATGAAAAACTGTTTTTT	CSAGDSLNNEKLFF
TRBV3-1/TRBV3-2	-	-	TRBJ1-3	TGTGCCAGCAGCCACCAGGGTTCTGGAAACACCATATATTTT	CASSHQGSGNTIYF
TRBV28	-	TRBD1	TRBJ1-5	TGTGCCAGCAGTCGACAGGGGAATCAGCCCCAGCATTTT	CASSRQGNQPQHF
TRBV28	-	TRBD1	TRBJ1-5	TGTGCCAGCAGTTCCGTGACAGGGGACAATCAGCCCCAGCATTTT	CASSSVTGDNQPQHF
TRBV2	-	-	TRBJ1-1	TGTGCCAGCATCCAGAACACTGAAGCTTTCTTT	CASIQNTEAFF
TRBV7-9	few	-	TRBJ2-1	TGTGCCAGCATCGAGAGCACGAATGGGCCCTACAATGAGCAGTTCTTC	CASIESTNGPYNEQFF
TRBV18	-	TRBD2	TRBJ2-1	TGTGCCAGCTCACCGATGTCTAGCGGGTACAATGAGCAGTTCTTC	CASSPMSSGYNEQFF